A selection of T cell receptor beta chains follows, all from one sample in a study of blood T cells in healthy people across ages. TCRdb passed the 5' RACE reads through MiXCR, listing each CDR3 protein once. The sample carries about 640,000 distinct CDR3 sequences, approximately 50% recorded once. Sequencing was performed on blood. All receptors derive from a man aged 55 to 69 in good health. Each CDR3 is given with its conserved first and last residue. The D gene is left open where the match is weak. Only part of the rows carry a size: once, few, many, or a class if the clone is expanded.

TRBJ2-5 17 - TRBV28 TRBD2 CASSFHGLAGGQETQYF TGTGCCAGCAGTTTCCACGGACTAGCGGGGGGGCAAGAGACCCAGTACTTC
TRBJ2-7 15 - TRBV12-3/TRBV12-4 TRBD1 CASSSWDRSSYEQYF TGTGCCAGCAGCTCCTGGGACAGGAGCTCCTACGAGCAGTACTTC
TRBJ2-6 16 - TRBV5-5 - CASSLDRLSGANVLTF TGTGCCAGCAGCTTGGATCGACTCTCTGGGGCCAACGTCCTGACTTTC
TRBJ1-6 15 - TRBV20-1 - CSAVMAGDYNSPLHF TGCAGTGCAGTGATGGCAGGCGACTATAATTCACCCCTCCACTTT
TRBJ1-4 13 once TRBV12-3/TRBV12-4 - CASSLGRYEKLFF TGTGCCAGCAGTTTAGGGCGGTATGAAAAACTGTTTTTT
TRBJ2-2 13 - TRBV29-1 - CSVEPGFTGELFF TGCAGCGTTGAACCCGGATTCACCGGGGAGCTGTTTTTT
TRBJ2-1 14 - TRBV10-2 - CASSDGLNYNEQFF TGCGCCAGCAGTGACGGGCTAAACTACAATGAGCAGTTCTTC
TRBJ2-3 18 - TRBV18 - CASSPRPPAGARTDTQYF TGTGCCAGCTCACCACGCCCCCCCGCGGGGGCCCGCACAGATACGCAGTATTTT
TRBJ2-5 16 - TRBV6-1 TRBD2 CASSEGAGDHQETQYF TGTGCCAGCAGTGAGGGAGCGGGGGACCACCAAGAGACCCAGTACTTC
TRBJ2-1 15 - TRBV5-1 TRBD2 CASSLEAGGLDEQFF TGCGCCAGCAGCTTGGAGGCGGGGGGTCTGGATGAGCAGTTCTTC
TRBJ2-1 14 - TRBV11-3 - CASSAGPPPNEQFF TGTGCCAGCAGCGCCGGGCCCCCGCCCAATGAGCAGTTCTTC
TRBJ2-6 15 few TRBV4-1 - CASSQAGDGANVLTF TGCGCCAGCAGCCAAGCCGGGGACGGGGCCAACGTCCTGACTTTC
TRBJ2-1 14 few TRBV12-3/TRBV12-4 - CASSAPQVWNEQFF TGTGCCAGCAGTGCCCCTCAGGTCTGGAATGAGCAGTTCTTC
TRBJ2-1 14 - TRBV15 - CATSTGQSYNEQFF TGTGCCACCAGCACGGGACAAAGCTACAATGAGCAGTTCTTC
TRBJ2-5 12 - TRBV5-1 - CAGSSGQETQYF TGCGCCGGCAGCTCGGGCCAAGAGACCCAGTACTTC
TRBJ1-6 19 - TRBV6-5 - CASSYSKIGSWSYNSPLHF TGTGCCAGCAGTTACTCGAAAATCGGCTCGTGGTCCTATAATTCACCCCTCCACTTT
TRBJ2-1 13 once TRBV3-1 - CASSQDISTEQFF TGTGCCAGCAGCCAAGATATATCGACAGAGCAGTTCTTC
TRBJ2-7 14 few TRBV20-1 - CSASRGGSTYEQYF TGCAGTGCTAGTCGTGGGGGATCCACCTACGAGCAGTACTTC
TRBJ1-6 12 many TRBV20-1 - CSAKDSNSPLHF TGCAGTGCTAAGGACAGTAATTCACCCCTCCACTTT
TRBJ2-7 13 few TRBV7-9 - CASTTRRGDEQYF TGTGCCAGCACCACCAGGCGGGGTGACGAGCAGTACTTC
TRBJ1-3 15 - TRBV24-1 - CATSDGGGLGNTIYF TGTGCCACCAGTGATGGCGGGGGGCTCGGAAACACCATATATTTT
TRBJ1-2 12 few TRBV6-2/TRBV6-3 TRBD1 CATTDRAYGYTF TGTGCCACCACCGACAGGGCCTATGGCTACACCTTC
TRBJ2-5 15 - TRBV20-1 TRBD2 CSARTSGGALETQYF TGCAGTGCCCGGACTAGCGGGGGGGCCTTGGAGACCCAGTACTTC
TRBJ1-2 13 many TRBV2 - CASSFDTNYGYTF TGTGCCAGCAGCTTCGATACTAACTATGGCTACACCTTC
TRBJ1-6 14 - TRBV2 - CASSGQTYNSPLHF TGTGCCAGCAGTGGGCAGACTTATAATTCACCCCTCCACTTT
TRBJ1-2 15 - TRBV2 TRBD1 CACSSSDRGLGGYTF TGTGCCTGCAGTTCCTCGGACAGGGGGCTGGGTGGCTACACCTTC
TRBJ2-7 13 few TRBV10-3 - CAISDLGAYEQYF TGTGCCATCAGTGATTTAGGGGCCTACGAGCAGTACTTC
TRBJ2-1 13 many TRBV29-1 - CSVGWDTYNEQFF TGCAGCGTTGGTTGGGATACCTACAATGAGCAGTTCTTC